The subject of this entry is one T cell receptor (beta chain). As yet, its antigen is unknown. This sample stems from a study of cytomegalovirus exposure and HLA in healthy donors. Study-level results: The listing of fewer than 200 TCR beta chains classed them as cytomegalovirus-associated. In a later analysis, CMV-associated beta chains were mostly HLA-associated, it appeared.

PCR employed 60 Vbeta and 13 Jbeta primers. The table came from immunoSEQ multiplex PCR; TCRdb's copy has only in-frame clones and leaves some out. The repertoire has 200,000 to 300,000 clones, roughly 81% of them found once; the top ten carry 0.2% to 0.25%. Although they were nominally healthy when sampled, donors likely had unrecorded immune exposures. The clonotype comes from a girl aged 2 to 9 in good health and CMV-seronegative. The sequenced material came from PBMCs.

CDR3 region: CASSLAAGAGETQYF. CDR3 nucleotides: TGTGCCAGCAGCTTAGCGGCGGGAGCAGGAGAGACCCAGTACTTC. V and J are TRBV7-9 and TRBJ2-5; TRBD2 matches at 7 bases. V lost 0 bases and J lost 4; bases outside the gene matches: 5. CDR1 is SEHNR and CDR2 is FQNEAQ in the germline V gene (reference sequence). This CDR3 spans 15 amino acids.